This TCR beta chain stems from a study of T cell responses to AZD1222 COVID-19 vaccine. The study, taken as a whole, reports: Spike-specific TCR breadth and depth rose after two AZD1222 doses. Clonal diversity was possibly underestimated, and white British individuals and females predominated among donors. Along spike, vaccine-associated CD4 TCRs were found throughout, with dominance at 160-218 and 743-854. Repertoire sampling occurred only after the peak T cell response.

Method: immunoSEQ multiplex PCR; TCRdb's copy keeps in-frame clones and lacks some. The sample shows approximately 110,000 clones, roughly 90% of them seen only once. CDR1 and CDR2 (germline): SGHTA, FQGNSA. The CDR3 sequence is 16 residues long. The V gene end was trimmed by 5 bases and the J gene end by 7 bases; junction bases not matched to a gene: 9. As for this clone: Its cognate antigen is unknown.

This TCR derives from an adult in good health. The starting material was peripheral blood, obtained on day 0 of AZD1222 vaccination. This chain connects TRBV7-2 to TRBJ1-6; 9 bases agree with TRBD1. The CDR3 loop reads CASSPPSGTGNSPLHF. The DNA of the CDR3 is TGTGCCAGCAGCCCCCCATCAGGGACAGGGAATTCACCCCTCCACTTT.